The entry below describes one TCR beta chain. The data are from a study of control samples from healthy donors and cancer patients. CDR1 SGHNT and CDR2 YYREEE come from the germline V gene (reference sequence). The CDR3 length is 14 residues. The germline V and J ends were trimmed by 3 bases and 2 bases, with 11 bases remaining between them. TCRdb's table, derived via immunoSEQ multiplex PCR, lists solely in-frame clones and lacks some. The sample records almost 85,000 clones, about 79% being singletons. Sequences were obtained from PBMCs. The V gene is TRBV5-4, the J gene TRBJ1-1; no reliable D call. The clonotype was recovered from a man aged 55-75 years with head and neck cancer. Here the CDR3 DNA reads TGTGCCAGCAGCTCTAGGACTGGAAACACTGAAGCTTTCTTT. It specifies CASSSRTGNTEAFF.